This T cell receptor beta chain came from a study of identical twins. Findings and limits, study-wide: Conclusions leaned on cross-sectional statistical analysis and did not track the same donors over time.

This clonotype was counted a few times. Its cognate antigen is unknown. Template switching created a universal primer site, and the cDNA included unique molecular identifiers. TCRdb processed the 5' RACE reads anew with MiXCR; each CDR3 protein has one entry. Here the sample spans nearly 200,000 distinct CDR3 sequences, roughly 15% being singletons. The CDR3 runs to 17 residues. Between the trimmed V and J ends, which lost 3 bases and 0 bases, there was a span of 17 bases. The V gene's germline CDR1 is LGHDT and CDR2 YNNKEL (reference sequence). These data are also associated with another study on T cells expressing NK-cell markers. That publication notes: Researchers report these clonotypes also headed the CD3+CD56-NKG2C+ fraction in four donors. Unclear, still, was the HCMV specificity of the expanded NKG2C+ T cell clones.

The chain joins TRBV3-1 to TRBJ2-5, with D perhaps TRBD1 or TRBD2 (6 bases each). This TCR was sampled from a woman under 30 in good health. The specimen sequenced was CD8+ T cells sorted from blood. DNA of the CDR3: TGTGCCAGCAGCCAGACCCTCCTCGGGGGCCACCAAGAGACCCAGTACTTC. Amino acids: CASSQTLLGGHQETQYF.